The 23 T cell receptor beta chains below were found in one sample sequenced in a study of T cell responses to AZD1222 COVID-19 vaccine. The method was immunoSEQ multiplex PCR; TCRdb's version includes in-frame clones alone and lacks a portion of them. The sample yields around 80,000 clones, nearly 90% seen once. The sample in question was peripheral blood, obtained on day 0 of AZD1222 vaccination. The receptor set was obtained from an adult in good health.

CDR3 sequence: CASSQDTGGLTDTQYF. The CDR3 coding sequence is TGCGCCAGCAGCCAAGATACGGGAGGGCTCACAGATACGCAGTATTTT. The chain employs TRBV4-1 and TRBJ2-3, with 8 positions matching TRBD2. Germline V gene sequence: CDR1 MGHRA, CDR2 YSYEKL. There are 16 residues in the CDR3. The V gene end was trimmed by 0 bases and the J gene end by 2 bases; junction bases not matched to a gene: 4.

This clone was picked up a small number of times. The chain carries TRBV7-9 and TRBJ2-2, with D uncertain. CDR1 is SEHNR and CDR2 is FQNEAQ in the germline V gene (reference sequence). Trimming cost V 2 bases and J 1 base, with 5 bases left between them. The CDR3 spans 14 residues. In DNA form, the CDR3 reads TGTGCCAGCAGCTTAATGGAGAACACCGGGGAGCTGTTTTTT. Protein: CASSLMENTGELFF. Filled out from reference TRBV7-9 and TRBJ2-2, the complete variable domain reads DTGVSQNPRHKITKRGQNVTFRCDPISEHNRLYWYRQTLGQGPEFLTYFQNEAQLEKSRLLSDRFSAERPKGSFSTLEIQRTEQGDSAMYLCASSLMENTGELFFGEGSRLTVL.

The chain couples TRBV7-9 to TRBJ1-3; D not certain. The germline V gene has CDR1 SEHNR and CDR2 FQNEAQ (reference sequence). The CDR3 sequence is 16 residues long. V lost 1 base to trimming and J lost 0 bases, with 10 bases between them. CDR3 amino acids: CASSLGPRGSGNTIYF. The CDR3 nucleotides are TGTGCCAGCAGCTTAGGCCCCCGGGGCTCTGGAAACACCATATATTTT.

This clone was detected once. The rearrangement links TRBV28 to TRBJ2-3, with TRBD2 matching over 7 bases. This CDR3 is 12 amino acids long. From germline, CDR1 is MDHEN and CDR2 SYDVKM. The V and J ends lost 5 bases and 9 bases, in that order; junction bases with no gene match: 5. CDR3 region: CASSPPGGTQYF. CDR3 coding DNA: TGTGCCAGCAGTCCGCCCGGGGGGACGCAGTATTTT.

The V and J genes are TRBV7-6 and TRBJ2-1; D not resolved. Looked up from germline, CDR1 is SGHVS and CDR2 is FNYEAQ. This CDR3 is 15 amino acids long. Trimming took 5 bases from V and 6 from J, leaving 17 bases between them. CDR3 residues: CASSVFRERGNEQFF. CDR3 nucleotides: TGTGCCAGCAGCGTGTTTAGGGAACGAGGCAATGAGCAGTTCTTC.

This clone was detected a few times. CDR3 residues: CASSSTYRTDTQYF. In DNA, the CDR3 is TGTGCCAGCAGTTCCACGTACCGCACAGATACGCAGTATTTT. The rearrangement joins TRBV28 to TRBJ2-3; D is unclear. Germline values: CDR1 MDHEN, CDR2 SYDVKM. The CDR3 contains 14 residues. V lost 4 bases and J lost 1, with 9 bases in between.

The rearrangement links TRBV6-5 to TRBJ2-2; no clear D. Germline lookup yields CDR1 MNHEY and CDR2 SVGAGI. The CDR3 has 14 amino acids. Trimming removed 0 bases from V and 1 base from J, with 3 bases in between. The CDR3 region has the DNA TGTGCCAGCAGTTACTCGGAGAACACCGGGGAGCTGTTTTTT. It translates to CASSYSENTGELFF.

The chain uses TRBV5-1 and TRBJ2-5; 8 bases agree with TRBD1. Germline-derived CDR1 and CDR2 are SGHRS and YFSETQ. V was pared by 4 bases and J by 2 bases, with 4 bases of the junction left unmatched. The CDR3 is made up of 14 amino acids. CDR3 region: CASSPGQDQETQYF. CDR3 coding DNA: TGCGCCAGCAGCCCGGGACAGGATCAAGAGACCCAGTACTTC.

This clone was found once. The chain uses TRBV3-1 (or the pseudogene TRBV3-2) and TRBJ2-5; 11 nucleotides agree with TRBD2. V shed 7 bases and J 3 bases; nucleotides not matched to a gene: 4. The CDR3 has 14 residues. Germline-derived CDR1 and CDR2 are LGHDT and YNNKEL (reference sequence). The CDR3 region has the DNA TGTGCCAGCACACTAGCGGGGGTTGAAGAGACCCAGTACTTC. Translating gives CASTLAGVEETQYF.

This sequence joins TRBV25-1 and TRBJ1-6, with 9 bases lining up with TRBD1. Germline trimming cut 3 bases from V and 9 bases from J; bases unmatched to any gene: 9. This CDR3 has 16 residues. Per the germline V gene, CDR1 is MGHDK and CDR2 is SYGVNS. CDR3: CASSDRDRVIFSPLHF. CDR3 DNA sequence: TGTGCCAGCAGTGACCGGGACAGGGTCATTTTTTCACCCCTCCACTTT.

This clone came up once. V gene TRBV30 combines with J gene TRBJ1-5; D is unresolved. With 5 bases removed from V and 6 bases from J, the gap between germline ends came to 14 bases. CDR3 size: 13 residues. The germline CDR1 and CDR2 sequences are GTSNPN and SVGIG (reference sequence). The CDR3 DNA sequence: TGTGCCTGGTCCTTCCAGGAAGGTCAGCCCCAGCATTTT. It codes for CAWSFQEGQPQHF.

The CDR3 sequence is CATRRQGWTEAFF. The CDR3 bases are TGTGCCACCAGGAGACAGGGTTGGACTGAAGCTTTCTTT. The rearrangement joins TRBV24-1 to TRBJ1-1; 7 positions agree with TRBD1. Germline V CDR1 and CDR2: KGHDR, SFDVKD. CDR3 length: 13 amino acids. J gave up 5 bases and V 7 bases, and 6 bases lay outside the gene matches.

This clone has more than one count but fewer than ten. As DNA, the CDR3 is TGTGCCAGCAGCCCCCCCGGGTCGTATCAGCCCCAGCATTTT. Amino acids: CASSPPGSYQPQHF. The chain employs TRBV11-2 and TRBJ1-5, with D unclear. This CDR3 is built from 14 residues. Looked up from germline, CDR1 is SGHAT and CDR2 is FQNNGV. Deletions cut 5 bases from V and 5 bases from J, with 13 bases between. The full variable domain, its missing parts supplied by reference TRBV11-2 and TRBJ1-5, is EAGVAQSPRYKIIEKRQSVAFWCNPISGHATLYWYQQILGQGPKLLIQFQNNGVVDDSQLPKDRFSAERLKGVDSTLKIQPAKLEDSAVYLCASSPPGSYQPQHFGDGTRLSIL.

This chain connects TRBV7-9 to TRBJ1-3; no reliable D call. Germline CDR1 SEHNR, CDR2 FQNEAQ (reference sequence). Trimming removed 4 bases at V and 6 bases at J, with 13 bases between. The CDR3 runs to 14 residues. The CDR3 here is CASSSNGVVNTIYF. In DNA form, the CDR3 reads TGTGCCAGCAGCTCCAATGGGGTTGTAAACACCATATATTTT.

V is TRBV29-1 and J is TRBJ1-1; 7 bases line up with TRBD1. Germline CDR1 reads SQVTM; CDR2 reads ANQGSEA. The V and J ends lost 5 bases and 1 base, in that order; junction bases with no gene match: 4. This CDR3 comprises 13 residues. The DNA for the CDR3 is TGCAGCGTTCCCGGGACAGCGAACACTGAAGCTTTCTTT. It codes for CSVPGTANTEAFF.

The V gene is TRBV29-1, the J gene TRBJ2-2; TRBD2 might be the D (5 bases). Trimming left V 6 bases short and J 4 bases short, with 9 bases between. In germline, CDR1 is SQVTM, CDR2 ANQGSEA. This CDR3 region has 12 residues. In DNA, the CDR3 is TGCAGCGTCTTAGGACTCACCGGGGAGCTGTTTTTT. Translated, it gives CSVLGLTGELFF.

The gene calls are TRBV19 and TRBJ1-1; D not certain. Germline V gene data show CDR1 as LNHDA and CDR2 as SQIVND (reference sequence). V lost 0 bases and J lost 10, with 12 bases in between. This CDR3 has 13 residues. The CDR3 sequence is CASSIDRARGAFF. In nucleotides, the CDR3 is TGTGCCAGTAGTATAGATCGGGCCCGGGGAGCTTTCTTT.

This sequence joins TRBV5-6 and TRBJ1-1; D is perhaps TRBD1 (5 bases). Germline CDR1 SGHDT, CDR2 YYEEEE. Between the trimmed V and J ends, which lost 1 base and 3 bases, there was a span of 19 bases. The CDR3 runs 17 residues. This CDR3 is CASSLSGAGPTYTEAFF. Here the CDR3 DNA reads TGTGCCAGCAGCTTGTCCGGTGCAGGGCCGACTTACACTGAAGCTTTCTTT.

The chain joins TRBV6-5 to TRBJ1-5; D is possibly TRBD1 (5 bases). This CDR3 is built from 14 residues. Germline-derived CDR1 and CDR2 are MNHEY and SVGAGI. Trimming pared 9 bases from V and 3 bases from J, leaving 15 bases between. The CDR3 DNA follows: TGTGCCAGAGGGCCCCGCAGGGCCAATCAGCCCCAGCATTTT. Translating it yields CARGPRRANQPQHF.

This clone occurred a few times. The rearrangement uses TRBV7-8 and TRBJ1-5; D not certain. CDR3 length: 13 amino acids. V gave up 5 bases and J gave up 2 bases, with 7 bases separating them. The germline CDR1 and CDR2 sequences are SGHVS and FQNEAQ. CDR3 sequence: CASSPVGNQPQHF. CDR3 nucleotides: TGTGCCAGCAGCCCCGTTGGCAATCAGCCCCAGCATTTT.

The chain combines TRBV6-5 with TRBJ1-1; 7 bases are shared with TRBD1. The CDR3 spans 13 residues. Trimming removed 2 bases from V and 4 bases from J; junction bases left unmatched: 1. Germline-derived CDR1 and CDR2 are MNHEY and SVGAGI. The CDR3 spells CASSYAGGTEAFF. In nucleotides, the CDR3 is TGTGCCAGCAGTTACGCAGGGGGCACTGAAGCTTTCTTT.

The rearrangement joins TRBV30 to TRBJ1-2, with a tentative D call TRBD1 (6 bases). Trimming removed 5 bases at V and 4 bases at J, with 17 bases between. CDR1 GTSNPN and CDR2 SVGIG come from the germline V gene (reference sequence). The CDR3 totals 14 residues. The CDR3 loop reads CAWATHRAAYGYTF. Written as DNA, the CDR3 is TGTGCCTGGGCTACTCACAGGGCCGCCTATGGCTACACCTTC.

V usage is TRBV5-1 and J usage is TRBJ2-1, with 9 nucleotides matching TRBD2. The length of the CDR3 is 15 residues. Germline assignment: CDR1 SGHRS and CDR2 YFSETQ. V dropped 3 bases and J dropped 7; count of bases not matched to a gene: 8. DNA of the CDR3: TGCGCCAGCAGCTCGATCGCGGGAGGGGAAAATGAGCAGTTCTTC. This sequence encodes CASSSIAGGENEQFF.